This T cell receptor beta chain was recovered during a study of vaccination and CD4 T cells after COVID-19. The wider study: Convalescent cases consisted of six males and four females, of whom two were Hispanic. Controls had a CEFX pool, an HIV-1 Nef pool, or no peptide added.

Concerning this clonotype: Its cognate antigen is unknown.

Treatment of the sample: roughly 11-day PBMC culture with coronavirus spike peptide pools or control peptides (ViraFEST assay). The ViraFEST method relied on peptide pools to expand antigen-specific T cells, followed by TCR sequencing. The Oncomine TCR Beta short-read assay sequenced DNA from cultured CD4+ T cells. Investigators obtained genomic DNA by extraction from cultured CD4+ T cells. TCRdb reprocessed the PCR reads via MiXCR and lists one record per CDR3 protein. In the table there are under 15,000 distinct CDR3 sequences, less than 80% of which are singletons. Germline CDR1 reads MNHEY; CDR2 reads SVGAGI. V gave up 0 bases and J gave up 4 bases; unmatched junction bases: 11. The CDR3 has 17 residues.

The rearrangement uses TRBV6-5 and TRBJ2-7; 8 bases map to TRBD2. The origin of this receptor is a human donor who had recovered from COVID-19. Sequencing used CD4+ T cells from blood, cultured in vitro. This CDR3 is CASSYSRGGRLEYEQYF. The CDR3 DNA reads TGTGCCAGCAGTTACTCCCGGGGCGGGAGGCTGGAGTACGAGCAGTACTTC.